The 2 T cell receptor beta chains listed next were all sequenced from one sample in a study of Ad26.COV2.S vaccination and SARS-CoV-2 variants. Documented treatment: some 20 received Ad26.COV2.S at low or high dose, single or two shots; 5 received placebo; per-sample allocation not given. Collection of the samples took place on day 63 after the first injection of vaccine or placebo. The repertoire was sequenced with immunoSEQ multiplex PCR; TCRdb's copy has only in-frame clones and lacks some. This sample has fewer than 500,000 clones, with roughly 90% found just once. The sample here was peripheral blood, taken in a trial of Ad26.COV2.S vaccine versus placebo. The receptors were gathered from a person aged 18-60 years who received the Ad26.COV2.S COVID-19 vaccine or a placebo.

CDR3 region: CASSLVSSSTDTQYF. In DNA, the CDR3 is TGCGCCAGCAGCTTGGTCAGTTCTAGCACAGATACGCAGTATTTT. The chain has TRBV5-1 and TRBJ2-3; D gene unclear. The CDR3 is 15 residues long. V was shortened by 0 bases and J by 0 bases, with 8 bases between the two germline ends. Germline V lookup: CDR1 SGHRS, CDR2 YFSETQ. Variable domain in full (rest from reference TRBV5-1 and TRBJ2-3): KAGVTQTPRYLIKTRGQQVTLSCSPISGHRSVSWYQQTPGQGLQFLFEYFSETQRNKGNFPGRFSGRQFSNSRSEMNVSTLELGDSALYLCASSLVSSSTDTQYFGPGTRLTVL.

This chain joins TRBV27 and TRBJ2-7, with TRBD2 matching 8 bases. Germline trimming cut 8 bases from V and 4 bases from J; bases unmatched to any gene: 4. Germline V gene data show CDR1 as MNHEY and CDR2 as SMNVEV (reference sequence). The CDR3 sequence is 12 residues long. In nucleotides, the CDR3 is TGTGCCAGCGGACCTAGCGGGTACGAGCAGTACTTC. The encoded protein is CASGPSGYEQYF.